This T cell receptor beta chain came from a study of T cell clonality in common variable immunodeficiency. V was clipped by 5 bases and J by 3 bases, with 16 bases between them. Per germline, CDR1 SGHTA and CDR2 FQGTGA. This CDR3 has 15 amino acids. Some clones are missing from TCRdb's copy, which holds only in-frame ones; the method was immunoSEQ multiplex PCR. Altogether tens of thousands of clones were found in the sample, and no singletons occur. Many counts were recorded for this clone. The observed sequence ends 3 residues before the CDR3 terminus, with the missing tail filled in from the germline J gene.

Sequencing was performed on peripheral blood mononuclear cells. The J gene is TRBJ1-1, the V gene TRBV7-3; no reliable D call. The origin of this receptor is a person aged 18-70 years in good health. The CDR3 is CASSPASAMDTEAFF. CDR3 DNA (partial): TGTGCCAGCAGCCCCGCGTCTGCCATGGACACTGAA. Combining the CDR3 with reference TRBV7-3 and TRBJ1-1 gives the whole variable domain GAGVSQTPSNKVTEKGKYVELRCDPISGHTALYWYRQSLGQGPEFLIYFQGTGAADDSGLPNDRFFAVRPEGSVSTLKIQRTERGDSAVYLCASSPASAMDTEAFFGQGTRLTVV.